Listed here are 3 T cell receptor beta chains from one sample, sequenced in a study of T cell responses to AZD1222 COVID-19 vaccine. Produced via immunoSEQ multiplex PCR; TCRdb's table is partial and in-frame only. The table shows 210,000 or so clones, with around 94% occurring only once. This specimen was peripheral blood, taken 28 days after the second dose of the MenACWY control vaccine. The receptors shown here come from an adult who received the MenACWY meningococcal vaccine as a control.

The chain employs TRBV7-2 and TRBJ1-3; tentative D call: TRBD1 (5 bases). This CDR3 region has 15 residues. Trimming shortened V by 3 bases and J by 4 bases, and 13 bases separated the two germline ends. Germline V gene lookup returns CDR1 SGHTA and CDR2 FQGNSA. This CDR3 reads CASSLVKGLGNTIYF. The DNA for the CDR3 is TGTGCCAGCAGCTTGGTGAAGGGGCTCGGAAACACCATATATTTT.

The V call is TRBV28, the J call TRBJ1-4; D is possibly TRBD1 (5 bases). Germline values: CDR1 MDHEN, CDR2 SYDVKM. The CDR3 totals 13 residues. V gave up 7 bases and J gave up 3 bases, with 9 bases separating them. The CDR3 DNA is TGTGCCAGCAAGGGACCTCCTAATGAAAAACTGTTTTTT. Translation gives CASKGPPNEKLFF.

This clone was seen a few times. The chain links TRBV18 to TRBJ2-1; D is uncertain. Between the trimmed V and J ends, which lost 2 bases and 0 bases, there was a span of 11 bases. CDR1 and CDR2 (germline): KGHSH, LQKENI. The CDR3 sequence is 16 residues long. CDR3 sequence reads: CASSPGSAVSYNEQFF. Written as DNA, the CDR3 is TGTGCCAGCTCACCAGGGTCGGCTGTCTCCTACAATGAGCAGTTCTTC.